A selection of T cell receptor beta chains follows, all from one sample in a study of blood T cells in healthy people across ages. TCRdb reanalysed the 5' RACE reads using MiXCR and keeps one entry per CDR3 protein. This table holds hundreds of thousands of distinct CDR3 sequences, 52% found once. Material for sequencing was blood. The origin of the receptors is an elderly woman in good health. Both conserved end residues are part of each CDR3. D genes are given only for firm matches. Some rows mark clone size as missing; the rest say once, few, many or name a class of expanded clone.

V gene	D gene	J gene	clone size	CDR3 protein	CDR3 DNA
TRBV5-1	NA	TRBJ2-1	NA	CASTGDRSYNEQFF	TGCGCCAGTACAGGCGACCGCTCCTACAATGAGCAGTTCTTC
TRBV5-4	NA	TRBJ1-2	NA	CASSLLIQGYRSREGINYGYTF	TGTGCCAGCAGCTTGTTGATCCAAGGGTACCGTTCTAGAGAGGGCATTAACTATGGCTACACCTTC
TRBV15	NA	TRBJ1-2	NA	CATSRDVRGALGYTF	TGTGCCACCAGCAGAGATGTACGAGGGGCTCTCGGCTACACCTTC
TRBV13	TRBD2	TRBJ2-7	NA	CASSSSGGNCEQYF	TGTGCCAGCAGTTCTAGCGGGGGCAACTGCGAGCAGTACTTC
TRBV20-1	NA	TRBJ1-2	NA	CSARPSGYGYTF	TGCAGTGCTAGGCCCTCCGGCTATGGCTACACCTTC
TRBV12-3/TRBV12-4	TRBD2	TRBJ2-7	few	CASSAGVYEQYF	TGTGCCAGCAGTGCGGGGGTCTACGAGCAGTACTTC
TRBV20-1	TRBD1	TRBJ2-7	NA	CSARRTGWNIRYF	TGCAGTGCTAGGAGGACAGGGTGGAACATTCGGTACTTC
TRBV14	NA	TRBJ2-7	NA	CASSQAQLYGEQYF	TGTGCCAGCAGCCAAGCCCAGCTTTACGGGGAGCAGTACTTC
TRBV7-9	NA	TRBJ2-7	once	CASSRLGAISEQYF	TGTGCCAGCAGCAGACTCGGGGCAATTTCCGAGCAGTACTTC
TRBV6-6	TRBD2	TRBJ2-1	NA	CASSGTSGRLNEQFF	TGTGCCAGCAGTGGGACTAGCGGGAGACTCAATGAGCAGTTCTTC
TRBV29-1	TRBD2	TRBJ2-1	NA	CSVAGLATYNEQFF	TGCAGCGTTGCGGGACTAGCCACCTACAATGAGCAGTTCTTC
TRBV3-1	NA	TRBJ2-7	NA	CASSPGISQSSYEQYF	TGTGCCAGCAGCCCCGGGATTAGCCAGAGCTCCTACGAGCAGTACTTC
TRBV6-6	TRBD2	TRBJ2-1	few	CASSRTSGRGPYEQFF	TGTGCCAGCAGTCGGACTAGCGGGAGGGGGCCATATGAGCAGTTCTTC
TRBV2	TRBD2	TRBJ2-1	few	CASSELAGYSDLYNEQFF	TGTGCCAGCAGTGAACTAGCGGGATACTCCGATCTTTACAATGAGCAGTTCTTC
TRBV7-2	NA	TRBJ1-3	NA	CASSFLSTQVLGNTIYF	TGTGCCAGCAGCTTCCTTTCGACCCAGGTCCTAGGAAACACCATATATTTT
TRBV2	NA	TRBJ2-5	NA	CATTKEETQYF	TGTGCCACCACTAAAGAAGAGACCCAGTACTTC
TRBV6-4	NA	TRBJ2-2	NA	CASSEQPSENTGELFF	TGTGCCAGCAGTGAACAACCTAGCGAGAACACCGGGGAGCTGTTTTTT
TRBV2	NA	TRBJ1-6	many	CASREHYNSPLHF	TGTGCCAGCAGAGAACACTATAATTCACCCCTCCACTTT
TRBV29-1	NA	TRBJ1-2	NA	CSVPEGLIDYGYTF	TGCAGCGTCCCGGAAGGGTTGATAGACTATGGCTACACCTTC
TRBV5-1	NA	TRBJ1-6	many	CASSLVAGIGSPLHF	TGCGCCAGCAGCTTGGTGGCAGGGATCGGTTCACCCCTCCACTTT
TRBV10-3	NA	TRBJ1-2	few	CASAGPYYGYTF	TGTGCCTCTGCAGGGCCATACTATGGCTACACCTTC
TRBV6-6	NA	TRBJ2-7	NA	CATYMGAPSYEQYF	TGTGCCACCTACATGGGGGCCCCCTCCTACGAGCAGTACTTC
TRBV28	NA	TRBJ2-3	few	CASSGTLYDTTDTQYF	TGTGCCAGCAGTGGGACTCTCTACGATACTACAGATACGCAGTATTTT
TRBV7-6	NA	TRBJ2-7	NA	CASSLEVRESEQYF	TGTGCCAGCAGCTTAGAGGTCAGGGAGAGCGAGCAGTACTTC
TRBV20-1	NA	TRBJ1-1	NA	CSAMRFVGNTEAFF	TGCAGTGCTATGCGGTTTGTAGGAAACACTGAAGCTTTCTTT
TRBV7-9	TRBD2	TRBJ2-1	few	CATSASSAAGGRDEQFF	TGTGCCACCTCAGCTTCTAGCGCTGCGGGGGGCCGGGATGAGCAGTTCTTC
TRBV5-1	TRBD2	TRBJ2-3	many	CASRLGVGTSGPDTQYF	TGCGCCAGCAGGCTCGGCGTAGGGACTAGCGGGCCGGATACGCAGTATTTT
TRBV21-1	NA	TRBJ1-2	many	CAKPPDRVNGYTF	TGTGCTAAGCCCCCCGACAGGGTGAATGGCTACACCTTC
TRBV4-2	NA	TRBJ2-1	NA	CASSQEGPGGEQFF	TGTGCCAGCAGCCAAGAGGGACCCGGCGGTGAGCAGTTCTTC
TRBV7-3	NA	TRBJ2-3	NA	CASSSTSFSADTQYF	TGTGCCAGCAGCTCTACTAGTTTTAGTGCAGATACGCAGTATTTT
TRBV25-1	NA	TRBJ2-7	few	CASSQGAPTYEQYF	TGTGCCAGCAGCCAGGGCGCCCCTACCTACGAGCAGTACTTC
TRBV11-3	NA	TRBJ1-1	once	CASSAGTYTEAFF	TGTGCCAGCAGCGCCGGGACTTACACTGAAGCTTTCTTT
TRBV29-1	TRBD1	TRBJ2-7	NA	CSARRNRGSYEQYF	TGCAGCGCTCGCCGGAACAGGGGCTCCTACGAGCAGTACTTC
TRBV10-2	NA	TRBJ2-5	NA	CASGGGAVSETQYF	TGCGCCAGCGGAGGGGGCGCGGTGTCAGAGACCCAGTACTTC
TRBV6-6	NA	TRBJ2-4	many	CASSYSTWAGITKNIQYF	TGTGCCAGCAGTTACTCGACCTGGGCAGGGATAACCAAAAACATTCAGTACTTC
TRBV18	NA	TRBJ2-1	once	CASSPRGLQGNEQFF	TGTGCCAGCTCACCACGGGGCCTTCAAGGCAATGAGCAGTTCTTC
TRBV9	NA	TRBJ1-1	NA	CASSALGDRMNTEAFF	TGTGCCAGCAGCGCCCTGGGGGACCGCATGAACACTGAAGCTTTCTTT
TRBV7-9	NA	TRBJ2-7	NA	CASSLVGGAYNEQYF	TGTGCCAGCAGCTTAGTCGGCGGTGCCTACAATGAGCAGTACTTC
TRBV5-5	NA	TRBJ2-7	NA	CASSDQGQTYEQYF	TGTGCCAGCAGCGATCAGGGGCAAACCTACGAGCAGTACTTC
TRBV7-2	TRBD2	TRBJ2-3	NA	CASSPEIAGGIDTQYF	TGTGCCAGCAGCCCAGAGATAGCGGGGGGGATAGATACGCAGTATTTT
TRBV4-2	TRBD1	TRBJ2-1	NA	CASSQDQGVDEQFF	TGTGCCAGCAGCCAAGATCAGGGGGTCGATGAGCAGTTCTTC
TRBV4-3	TRBD1	TRBJ1-2	NA	CASSPGTASTTNYGYTF	TGCGCCAGCAGCCCGGGGACAGCCTCCACTACTAACTATGGCTACACCTTC
TRBV7-8	NA	TRBJ2-1	many	CASSSLTGNYNEQFF	TGTGCCAGCAGCTCGCTTACGGGGAACTACAATGAGCAGTTCTTC
TRBV5-6	TRBD1	TRBJ1-1	NA	CASSLTTGTGLTEAFF	TGTGCCAGCAGCCTAACCACCGGGACAGGGTTAACTGAAGCTTTCTTT
TRBV3-1	TRBD2	TRBJ2-5	many	CASSQRTSGRRETQYF	TGTGCCAGCAGCCAGCGGACTAGCGGGAGAAGGGAGACCCAGTACTTC
TRBV10-3	TRBD2	TRBJ2-5	NA	CAISGRIAGKETQYF	TGTGCCATCAGTGGACGGATAGCGGGGAAAGAGACCCAGTACTTC
TRBV20-1	NA	TRBJ2-3	many	CSASRGTSSTDTQYF	TGCAGTGCTAGCAGAGGGACATCTAGCACAGATACGCAGTATTTT